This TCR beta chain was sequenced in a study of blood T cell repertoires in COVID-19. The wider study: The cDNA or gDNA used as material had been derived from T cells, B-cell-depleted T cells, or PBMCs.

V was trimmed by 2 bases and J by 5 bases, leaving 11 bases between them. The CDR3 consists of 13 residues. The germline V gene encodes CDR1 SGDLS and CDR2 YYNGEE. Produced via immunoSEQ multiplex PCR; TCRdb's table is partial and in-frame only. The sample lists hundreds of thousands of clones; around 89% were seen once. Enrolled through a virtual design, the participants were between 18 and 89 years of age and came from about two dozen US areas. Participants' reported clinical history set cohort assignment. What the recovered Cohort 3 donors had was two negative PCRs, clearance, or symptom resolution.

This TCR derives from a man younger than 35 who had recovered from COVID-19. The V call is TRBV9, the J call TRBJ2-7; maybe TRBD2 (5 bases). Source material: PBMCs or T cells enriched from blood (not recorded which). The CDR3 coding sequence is TGTGCCAGCAGCGTGGGGAGTGTCAACGAGCAGTACTTC. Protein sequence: CASSVGSVNEQYF. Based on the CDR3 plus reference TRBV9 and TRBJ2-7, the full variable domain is DSGVTQTPKHLITATGQRVTLRCSPRSGDLSVYWYQQSLDQGLQFLIQYYNGEERAKGNILERFSAQQFPDLHSELNLSSLELGDSALYFCASSVGSVNEQYFGPGTRLTVT.